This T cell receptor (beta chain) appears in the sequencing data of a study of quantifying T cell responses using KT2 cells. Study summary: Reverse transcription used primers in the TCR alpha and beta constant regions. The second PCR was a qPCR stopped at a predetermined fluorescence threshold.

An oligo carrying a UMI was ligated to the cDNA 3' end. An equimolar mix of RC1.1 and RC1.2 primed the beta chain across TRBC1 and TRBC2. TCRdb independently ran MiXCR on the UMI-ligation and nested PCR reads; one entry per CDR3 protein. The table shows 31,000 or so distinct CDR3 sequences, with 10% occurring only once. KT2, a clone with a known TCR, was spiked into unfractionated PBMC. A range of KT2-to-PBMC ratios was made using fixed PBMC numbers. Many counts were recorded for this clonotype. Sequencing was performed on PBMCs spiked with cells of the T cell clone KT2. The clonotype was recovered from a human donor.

CDR3 sequence reads: CASTRSGSYNEQFF. The CDR3 nucleotides read TGTGCCAGCACCAGAAGCGGGAGCTACAATGAGCAGTTCTTC. The chain is built from TRBV7-2 and TRBJ2-1; 8 bases map to TRBD2. The CDR3 contains 14 residues. The germline V gene has CDR1 SGHTA and CDR2 FQGNSA. The ends lost 7 bases at V and 3 bases at J; junction bases unmatched: 5.